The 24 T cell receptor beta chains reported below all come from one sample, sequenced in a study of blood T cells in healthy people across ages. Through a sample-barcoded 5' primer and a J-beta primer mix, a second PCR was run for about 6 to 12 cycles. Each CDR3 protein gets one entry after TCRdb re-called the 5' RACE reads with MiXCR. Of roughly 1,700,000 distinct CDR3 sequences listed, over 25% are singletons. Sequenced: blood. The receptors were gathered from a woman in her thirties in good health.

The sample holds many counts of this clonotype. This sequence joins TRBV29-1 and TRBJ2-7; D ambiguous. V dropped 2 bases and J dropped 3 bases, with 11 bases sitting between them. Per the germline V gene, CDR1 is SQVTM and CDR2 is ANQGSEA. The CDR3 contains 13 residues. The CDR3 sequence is CSVEKPSSYEQYF. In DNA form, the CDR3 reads TGCAGCGTTGAAAAACCTTCTAGCTACGAGCAGTACTTC.

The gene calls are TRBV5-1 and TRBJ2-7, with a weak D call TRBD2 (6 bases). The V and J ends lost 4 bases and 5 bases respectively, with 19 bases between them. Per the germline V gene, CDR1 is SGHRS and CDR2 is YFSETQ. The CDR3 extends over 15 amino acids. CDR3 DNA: TGCGCCAGCAGCGTAACCAGGGACTTGAGGGACGAGCAGTACTTC. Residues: CASSVTRDLRDEQYF.

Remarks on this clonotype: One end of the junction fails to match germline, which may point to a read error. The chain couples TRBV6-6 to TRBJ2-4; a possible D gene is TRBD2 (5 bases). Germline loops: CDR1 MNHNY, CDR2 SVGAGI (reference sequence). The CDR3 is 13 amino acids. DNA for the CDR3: TGTGCCGGCAGTTTTGAATCCAAGTGGGAGCAGTACTTC. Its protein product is CAGSFESKWEQYF.

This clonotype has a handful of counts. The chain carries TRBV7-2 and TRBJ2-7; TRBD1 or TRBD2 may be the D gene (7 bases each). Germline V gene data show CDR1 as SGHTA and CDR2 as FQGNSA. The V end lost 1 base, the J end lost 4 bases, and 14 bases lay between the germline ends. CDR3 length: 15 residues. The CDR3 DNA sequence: TGTGCCAGCAGCTTAGAAGCGGGACAGATTTACGAGCAGTACTTC. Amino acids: CASSLEAGQIYEQYF.

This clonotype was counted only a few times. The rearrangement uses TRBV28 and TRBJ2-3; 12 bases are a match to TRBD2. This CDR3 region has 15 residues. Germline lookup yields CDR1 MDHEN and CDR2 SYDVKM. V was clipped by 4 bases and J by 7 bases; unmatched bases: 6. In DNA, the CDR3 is TGTGCCAGCAGTTATGAGACTAGCGGGGGTAATACGCAGTATTTT. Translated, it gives CASSYETSGGNTQYF. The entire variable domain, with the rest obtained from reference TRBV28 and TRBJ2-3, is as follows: DVKVTQSSRYLVKRTGEKVFLECVQDMDHENMFWYRQDPGLGLRLIYFSYDVKMKEKGDIPEGYSVSREKKERFSLILESASTNQTSMYLCASSYETSGGNTQYFGPGTRLTVL.

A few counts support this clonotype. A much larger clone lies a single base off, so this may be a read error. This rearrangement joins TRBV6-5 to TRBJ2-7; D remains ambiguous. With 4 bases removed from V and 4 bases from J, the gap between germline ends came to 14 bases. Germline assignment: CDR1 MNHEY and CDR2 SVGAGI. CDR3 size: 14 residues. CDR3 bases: TGTGCCAGCAGTTGGATAGGCAGTCAGTACGAGCAGTACTTC. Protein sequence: CASSWIGSQYEQYF.

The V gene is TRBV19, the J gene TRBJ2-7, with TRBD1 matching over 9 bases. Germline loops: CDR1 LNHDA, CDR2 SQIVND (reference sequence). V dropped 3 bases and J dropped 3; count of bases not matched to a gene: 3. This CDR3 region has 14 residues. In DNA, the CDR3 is TGTGCCAGTAGTATTGGGGACAGGGTCTACGAGCAGTACTTC. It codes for CASSIGDRVYEQYF.

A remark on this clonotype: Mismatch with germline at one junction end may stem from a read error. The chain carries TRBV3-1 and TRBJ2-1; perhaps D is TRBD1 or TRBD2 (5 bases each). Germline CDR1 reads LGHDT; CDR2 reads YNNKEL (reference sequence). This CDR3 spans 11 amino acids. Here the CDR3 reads CTSSLGVEQFF. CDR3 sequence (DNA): TGTACCAGCAGCCTGGGGGTTGAGCAGTTCTTC.

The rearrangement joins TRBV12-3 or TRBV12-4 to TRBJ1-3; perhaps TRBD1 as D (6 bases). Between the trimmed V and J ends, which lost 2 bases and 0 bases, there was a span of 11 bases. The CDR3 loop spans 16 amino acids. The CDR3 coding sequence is TGTGCCAGCAGTTTAAAACAGGGAAGCTCTGGAAACACCATATATTTT. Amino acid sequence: CASSLKQGSSGNTIYF.

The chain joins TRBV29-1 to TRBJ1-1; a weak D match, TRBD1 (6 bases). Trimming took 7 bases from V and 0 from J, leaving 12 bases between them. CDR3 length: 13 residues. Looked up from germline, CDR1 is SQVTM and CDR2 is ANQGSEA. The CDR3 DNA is TGCAGCGCCGGACAGACCATGAACACTGAAGCTTTCTTT. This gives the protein CSAGQTMNTEAFF.

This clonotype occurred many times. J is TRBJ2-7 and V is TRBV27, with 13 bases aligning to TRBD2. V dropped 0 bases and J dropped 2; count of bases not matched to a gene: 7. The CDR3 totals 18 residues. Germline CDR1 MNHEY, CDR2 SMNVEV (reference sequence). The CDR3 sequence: CASSLSGPLAGGTYEQYF. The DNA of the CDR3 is TGTGCCAGCAGTTTATCGGGCCCACTAGCGGGAGGGACCTACGAGCAGTACTTC.

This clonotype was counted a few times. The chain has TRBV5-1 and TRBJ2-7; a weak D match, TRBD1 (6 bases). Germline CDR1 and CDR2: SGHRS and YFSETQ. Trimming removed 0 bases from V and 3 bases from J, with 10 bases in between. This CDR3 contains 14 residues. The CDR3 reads CASSLDREDYEQYF. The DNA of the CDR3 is TGCGCCAGCAGCTTGGACAGGGAAGACTACGAGCAGTACTTC.

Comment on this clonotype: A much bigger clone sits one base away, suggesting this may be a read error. CDR3: CASSEAWGKQYF. Written as DNA, the CDR3 is TGTGCCAGCAGTGAAGCCTGGGGGAAGCAGTACTTC. The chain recombines TRBV6-1 with TRBJ2-7, with D perhaps being TRBD1 or TRBD2 (5 bases each). CDR3 length equals 12 residues. Trimming took off 0 bases at V and 8 bases at J, with 8 bases between the two ends. Germline CDR1 reads MNHNS; CDR2 reads SASEGT.

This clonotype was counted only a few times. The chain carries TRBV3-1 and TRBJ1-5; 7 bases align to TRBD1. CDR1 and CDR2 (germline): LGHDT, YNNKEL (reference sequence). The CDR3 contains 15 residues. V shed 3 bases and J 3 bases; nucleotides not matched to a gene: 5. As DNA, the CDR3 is TGTGCCAGCAGCCATAACACAGGGGACAATCAGCCCCAGCATTTT. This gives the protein CASSHNTGDNQPQHF.

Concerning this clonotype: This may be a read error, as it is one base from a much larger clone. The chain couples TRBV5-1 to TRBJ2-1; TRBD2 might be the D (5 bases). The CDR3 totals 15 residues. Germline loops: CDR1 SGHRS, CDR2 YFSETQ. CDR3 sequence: CASSLGSVSYDEQFF. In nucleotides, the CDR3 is TGCGCCAGCAGCTTGGGTAGCGTGTCCTACGATGAGCAGTTCTTC.

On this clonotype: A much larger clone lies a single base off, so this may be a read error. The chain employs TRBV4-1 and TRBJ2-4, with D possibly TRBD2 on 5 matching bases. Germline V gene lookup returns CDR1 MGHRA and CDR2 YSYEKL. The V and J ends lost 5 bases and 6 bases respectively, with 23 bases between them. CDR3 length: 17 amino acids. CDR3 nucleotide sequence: TGCGCCAGCAGCTTCTACCGTTCAGTGATAGAGGGAAACATTCAGTACTTC. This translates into CASSFYRSVIEGNIQYF.

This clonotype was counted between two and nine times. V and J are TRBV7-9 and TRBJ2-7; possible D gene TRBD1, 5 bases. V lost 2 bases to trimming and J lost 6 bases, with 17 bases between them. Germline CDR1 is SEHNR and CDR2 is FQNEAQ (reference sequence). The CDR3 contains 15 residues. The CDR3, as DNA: TGTGCCAGCAGCTTATACCGGCAGGGAAGGGGCGAGCAGTACTTC. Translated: CASSLYRQGRGEQYF.

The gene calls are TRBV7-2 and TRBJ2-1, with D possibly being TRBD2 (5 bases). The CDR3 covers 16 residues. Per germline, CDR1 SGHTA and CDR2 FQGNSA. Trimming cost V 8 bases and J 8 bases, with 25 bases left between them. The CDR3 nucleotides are TGTGCCAGCCGAAGGGAGCCGGGCCCATTCTCCGATGAGCAGTTCTTC. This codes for CASRREPGPFSDEQFF.

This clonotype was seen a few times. The CDR3 sequence is CASSYSKGRGIYNSPLHF. The CDR3 nucleotides read TGTGCCAGCAGTTACTCGAAGGGCAGGGGAATATATAATTCACCCCTCCACTTT. This sequence joins TRBV6-5 and TRBJ1-6; TRBD1 might be the D (6 bases). The CDR3 is made up of 18 amino acids. Trimming cost V 0 bases and J 4 bases, with 16 bases left between them. CDR1 and CDR2 (germline): MNHEY, SVGAGI.

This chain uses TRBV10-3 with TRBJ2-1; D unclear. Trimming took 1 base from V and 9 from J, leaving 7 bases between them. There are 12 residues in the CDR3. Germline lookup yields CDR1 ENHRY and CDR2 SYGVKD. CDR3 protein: CAISEFMGEQFF. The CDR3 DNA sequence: TGTGCCATCAGTGAGTTTATGGGTGAGCAGTTCTTC.

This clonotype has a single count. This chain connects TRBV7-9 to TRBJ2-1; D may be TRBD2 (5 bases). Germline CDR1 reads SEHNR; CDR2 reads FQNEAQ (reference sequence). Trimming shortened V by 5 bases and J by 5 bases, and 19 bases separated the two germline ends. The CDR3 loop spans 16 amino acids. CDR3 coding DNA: TGTGCCAGCAGCCAAATATCGTGGGAGAGGGACAATGAGCAGTTCTTC. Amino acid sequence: CASSQISWERDNEQFF. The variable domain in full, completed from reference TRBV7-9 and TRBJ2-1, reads DTGVSQNPRHKITKRGQNVTFRCDPISEHNRLYWYRQTLGQGPEFLTYFQNEAQLEKSRLLSDRFSAERPKGSFSTLEIQRTEQGDSAMYLCASSQISWERDNEQFFGPGTRLTVL.

The DNA for the CDR3 is TGTGCCAGCAGCCCCGACAGGGCTGGAAACACCATATATTTT. This sequence encodes CASSPDRAGNTIYF. The rearrangement links TRBV19 to TRBJ1-3; 7 bases are a match to TRBD1. Germline lookup yields CDR1 LNHDA and CDR2 SQIVND (reference sequence). The junction had 7 bases not matched to a gene; V was cut back by 9 bases and J by 2 bases. The CDR3 has 14 amino acids.

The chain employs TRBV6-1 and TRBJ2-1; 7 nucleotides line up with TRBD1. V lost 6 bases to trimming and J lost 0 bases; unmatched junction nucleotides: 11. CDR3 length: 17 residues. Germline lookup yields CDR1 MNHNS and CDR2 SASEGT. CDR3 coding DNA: TGTGCCAGCAGGGATACAGGGGCTGGGAGCTCCTACAATGAGCAGTTCTTC. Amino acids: CASRDTGAGSSYNEQFF.

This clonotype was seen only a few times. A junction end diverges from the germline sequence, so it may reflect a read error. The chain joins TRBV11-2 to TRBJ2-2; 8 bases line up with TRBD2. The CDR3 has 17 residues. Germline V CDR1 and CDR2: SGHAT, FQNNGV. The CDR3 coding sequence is TGTGCCAGTAGCTCGGGGTTAGCGGGGACTAACACCGGGGAGCTGTTTTTT. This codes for CASSSGLAGTNTGELFF.